This entry lists 12 T cell receptor beta chains sequenced from one sample in a study of blood T cells in healthy people across ages. It was with a sample-barcoded 5' primer and a J-beta primer mix that a second PCR of about 7 to 12 cycles was run. TCRdb re-analysed the 5' RACE reads in MiXCR, keeping a single row per CDR3 protein. The table has about 1,800,000 distinct CDR3 sequences, under 30% seen once. The sequencing input was blood. These receptors originate from a woman in her 30s in good health.

This clonotype was seen more than once but under ten times. The rearrangement joins TRBV7-9 to TRBJ2-7; D is unclear. This CDR3 region has 12 residues. CDR1 is SEHNR and CDR2 is FQNEAQ in the germline V gene (reference sequence). Trimming stripped 4 bases from V and 5 bases from J, with 9 bases between. The CDR3 loop is CASSSDENEQYF. The CDR3 bases are TGTGCCAGCAGCTCGGACGAGAACGAGCAGTACTTC.

The chain carries TRBV12-3 or TRBV12-4 and TRBJ2-1; D perhaps matches TRBD2 (7 bases). There are 17 residues in the CDR3. Between the trimmed V and J ends, which lost 5 bases and 0 bases, there was a span of 17 bases. The CDR3 DNA sequence: TGTGCCAGCAGTGGGAACTTAGGGGGGGACTCCTACAATGAGCAGTTCTTC. It is translated as CASSGNLGGDSYNEQFF.

This clonotype occurred many times. One end of the junction fails to match germline, which may point to a read error. The V gene is TRBV14, the J gene TRBJ2-7; no definite D call. CDR1 SGHDN and CDR2 FVKESK come from the germline V gene. The CDR3 runs to 13 residues. CDR3 loop: CASSQDLRDEQYF. CDR3 nucleotide sequence: TGCGCCAGCAGCCAAGATCTTAGGGACGAGCAGTACTTC.

V and J are TRBV20-1 and TRBJ2-5; 10 nucleotides align to TRBD2. The CDR3 has 15 residues. In germline, CDR1 is DFQATT, CDR2 SNEGSKA (reference sequence). Trimming at V came to 4 bases and at J to 2 bases, leaving 7 bases not matched to a gene. The CDR3 loop is CSANAAGGGQETQYF. DNA of the CDR3: TGCAGTGCTAATGCAGCGGGGGGGGGGCAAGAGACCCAGTACTTC.

This clonotype showed up many times. The chain uses TRBV6-5 and TRBJ2-7; TRBD1 matches at 8 bases. The CDR3 spans 17 residues. CDR1 MNHEY and CDR2 SVGAGI come from the germline V gene. Trimming took 2 bases from V and 6 from J; bases not matched to a gene: 15. The CDR3 DNA follows: TGTGCCAGCAGTTACCACCTCGGGCAGGGGGCGAGAGGCGAGCAGTACTTC. It is translated as CASSYHLGQGARGEQYF.

This clonotype was counted a few times. CDR3 DNA sequence: TGCAGTGCTAGAGATCCGGGACTACCAATTGTAGATACGCAGTATTTT. Encoded protein: CSARDPGLPIVDTQYF. V gene TRBV20-1 combines with J gene TRBJ2-3; 7 bases agree with TRBD2. J lost 5 bases, V lost 0 bases, and 11 bases had no gene match. The CDR3 extends over 16 amino acids. Germline CDR1 and CDR2: DFQATT and SNEGSKA (reference sequence).

The CDR3: CASSHSGRASYNEQFF. In DNA form, the CDR3 reads TGTGCCAGCAGCCATAGCGGGAGGGCCTCCTACAATGAGCAGTTCTTC. The J gene is TRBJ2-1, the V gene TRBV3-1; 11 bases map to TRBD2. In germline, CDR1 is LGHDT, CDR2 YNNKEL (reference sequence). J lost 0 bases, V lost 3 bases, and 1 base had no gene match. The CDR3 has 16 amino acids.

The sample holds many counts of this clonotype. The chain is built from TRBV10-3 and TRBJ2-7; no clear D gene. Looked up from germline, CDR1 is ENHRY and CDR2 is SYGVKD. The V and J ends lost 5 bases and 5 bases respectively, with 16 bases between them. This CDR3 has 14 residues. The CDR3 nucleotides are TGTGCCATCAGTCCTTCCCCCCTTAGAAACGAGCAGTACTTC. It is translated as CAISPSPLRNEQYF.

The chain uses TRBV13 and TRBJ1-5, with a weak D call TRBD1 (6 bases). The germline V gene has CDR1 PRHDT and CDR2 FYEKMQ (reference sequence). The CDR3 extends over 17 amino acids. Trimming left V 0 bases short and J 7 bases short, with 19 bases between. The DNA of the CDR3 is TGTGCCAGCAGCTTAGGTGGGGGCTACAGGAAGGGCCAGCCCCAGCATTTT. Translated: CASSLGGGYRKGQPQHF.

About this clonotype itself: One end of the junction does not line up with germline, which may come from a read error. The chain employs TRBV9 and TRBJ2-1; D is uncertain. Germline loops: CDR1 SGDLS, CDR2 YYNGEE. The CDR3 has 16 residues. The CDR3 loop is CTSSVAEQPSYNEQFF. The CDR3 nucleotides are TGTACCAGCAGCGTAGCAGAGCAACCCTCCTACAATGAGCAGTTCTTC.

The chain combines TRBV30 with TRBJ2-7, with D possibly being TRBD1 (5 bases). Trimming cost V 4 bases and J 6 bases, with 19 bases left between them. The germline CDR1 and CDR2 sequences are GTSNPN and SVGIG (reference sequence). This CDR3 has 14 amino acids. Here the CDR3 reads CAWMAEQGKVEQYF. In DNA form, the CDR3 reads TGTGCCTGGATGGCGGAGCAGGGAAAAGTCGAGCAGTACTTC. The full variable domain, completed using reference TRBV30 and TRBJ2-7, is SQTIHQWPATLVQPVGSPLSLECTVEGTSNPNLYWYRQAAGRGLQLLFYSVGIGQISSEVPQNLSASRPQDRQFILSSKKLLLSDSGFYLCAWMAEQGKVEQYFGPGTRLTVT.

This clonotype showed up many times. The gene calls are TRBV29-1 and TRBJ2-3, with TRBD2 identical over 7 bases. The CDR3 loop spans 14 amino acids. Unmatched junction bases numbered 12, after V lost 7 bases and J lost 5 bases. CDR1 SQVTM and CDR2 ANQGSEA come from the germline V gene. The DNA of the CDR3 is TGCAGCGCCTTACCGCGCGGGGGAGGAGATACGCAGTATTTT. This gives the protein CSALPRGGGDTQYF.